Detailed here is one T cell receptor (beta chain). Its target is unknown. Trimming shortened V by 3 bases and J by 3 bases, and 14 bases separated the two germline ends. Germline CDR1 reads DFQATT; CDR2 reads SNEGSKA (reference sequence). The CDR3 contains 15 residues. The sample comes from a study of T cell repertoires in cytomegalovirus infection. Looking at the study overall: An indication of both CMV infection and matching HLA type came from public TCR beta signatures. Study results and limitations: CMV carriers with the relevant HLA were identified by cumulative public TCR beta family frequency. The response measured ex vivo was dominated by TCR beta clonotypes (HLA-C-restricted and CMV-specific).

MiXCR, applied by TCRdb to the reads, yields one record per CDR3 protein. The sample has more than 250,000 distinct CDR3 sequences, approximately 15% seen once. The V gene is TRBV20-1, the J gene TRBJ2-2, with D possibly matching TRBD1 (6 bases). The specimen sequenced was PBMCs. The TCR was taken from a human donor in good health (CMV status not recorded). Some clones in this sample may be carry-over from other donors' samples. In nucleotides, the CDR3 is TGCAGTGCTAGGAGTACAGGGTACGACACCGGGGAGCTGTTTTTT. Residues: CSARSTGYDTGELFF.